The clone carrying this T cell receptor beta chain was seen only a few times. The source of the sample is a study of T-cell reconstitution after alpha-beta-depleted transplantation in children. It was with unique molecular identifiers that the TCRbeta library was prepared. TCRdb reanalysed the PCR reads using MiXCR and keeps one entry per CDR3 protein. This sample has some 400,000 distinct CDR3 sequences, with roughly 22% found just once. CDR1 is SGDLS and CDR2 is YYNGEE in the germline V gene. CDR3 length: 13 amino acids. V shed 0 bases and J shed 7 bases, with 8 bases lying between them. This chain connects TRBV9 to TRBJ2-1, with no clear D. This material consisted of PBMCs from the stem cell graft donor, taken from the stem cell graft. This receptor was taken from a human donor who donated a stem cell graft to a child with acute myeloid leukemia. As DNA, the CDR3 is TGTGCCAGCAGCGTAGGCTCGAGGAATGAGCAGTTCTTC. It is translated as CASSVGSRNEQFF.